This TCR beta chain was retrieved from a study of human T cells and chemical hapten exposure. Study-level results: Counts of TCRs expanded at PT1 correlated positively with patch test score.

The V gene's germline CDR1 is SNHLY and CDR2 FYNNEI. V lost 3 bases to trimming and J lost 6 bases, with 6 bases between them. The CDR3 contains 13 residues. Unique molecular identifiers were attached to individual cDNA molecules during library preparation. Per the original methods: The number of TCRs in each sample had a median of around 96,000 and spanned about 23,224 to 690,600. From the RACE reads, TCRdb called clonotypes with MiXCR, one entry per CDR3 protein. The V and J calls were not made by the authors but by TCRdb's processing. Here the sample spans over 55,000 distinct CDR3 sequences, 11% being singletons. Time point specified: patch test 3, about 24 weeks after DPC sensitization. Treatment meaning: therapeutic diphenylcyclopropenone sensitization with weekly scalp DPC. This clonotype was recorded a few times. Its antigen remains unknown.

The TCR sequence derives from a woman between 45 and 65 years old with alopecia areata. Some clones in this sample may be carry-over from other donors' samples. Sequenced here: whole blood, sampled in connection with sensitization to the hapten diphenylcyclopropenone (DPC). This chain joins TRBV2 and TRBJ1-6, with D hard to call. CDR3 sequence reads: CASSDRINSPLHF. The CDR3 DNA is TGTGCCAGCAGTGACCGGATTAATTCACCCCTCCACTTT. The full variable domain, its missing parts supplied by reference TRBV2 and TRBJ1-6, is EPEVTQTPSHQVTQMGQEVILRCVPISNHLYFYWYRQILGQKVEFLVSFYNNEISEKSEIFDDQFSVERPDGSNFTLKIRSTKLEDSAMYFCASSDRINSPLHFGNGTRLTVT.